The TCR beta chain under discussion was sequenced for a study of cytotoxic CD8 clonotypes in ibrutinib-treated CLL (dated by TCRdb to the early 2020s). Background on the whole study: The cohort was composed of under 12 relapsed/refractory and approximately 14 treatment-naive patients; IGHV unmutated status was identified in approximately 17 patients. An average of 255,043 productive templates and roughly 94,000 productive rearrangements was obtained per sample. The response samples were drawn at a median of 12 months into treatment, with a range of roughly 6 to 36 months. Cryopreserved peripheral blood mononuclear cells were obtained prior to treatment, at the time of response, and at either disease progression or sustained remission. Every remission and progressive disease sample was obtained while ibrutinib was still being received by the patients. Of the approximately 90 participants in the trial, about 25 had longitudinal samples available. Responses were partial in approximately 24 patients and complete in 2; after median around 65 months follow-up, roughly 15 stayed in remission and roughly twelve progressed.

This sample's time point label indicates: 20 to 25 months on ibrutinib. Approximately 2 micrograms of genomic DNA were extracted from cryopreserved PBMCs for TCR beta library preparation. Longitudinal blood samples from CLL patients receiving ibrutinib monotherapy were subjected to high-throughput TCR beta sequencing. Patients were enrolled in a phase 2 open-label single-center ibrutinib monotherapy trial. General conclusions and limits of the study: Sustained-remission and progressing patients did not have matched sampling times, and lymph node repertoires were not examined. An increase in clonality was observed at ibrutinib response, with clonality remaining stable during sustained remission and falling back toward baseline at progression. At baseline, clonality was higher than in age-matched healthy donors and showed a strong correlation with circulating CD8+ T-cell counts. Public clonotypes were rare and either contracted or stayed stable during treatment, and the rise in clonality at ibrutinib response reflected the expansion of private clonotypes.

Remarks on this clone: Its antigen remains undetermined. Base qualities were left out, and no much larger clone turns up one base away.

CDR1 and CDR2 (SGHDT, YYEEEE) derive from the germline V gene. The CDR3 starts with the cysteine, ends with the phenylalanine, and has 15 residues. Only the CDR3 DNA stays, 45 bases, in frame from base 1. Germline trimming: 2 bases from V, 6 bases from J; junction bases outside gene matches: 10. On a MiSeq, deep resolution sequencing aimed for a depth between 1 in 1 million and 1 in 200,000 T cells, with each clonotype covered 10x on average. TCR beta libraries were generated with the immunoSEQ hsTCRB Kit. The paper's data handling went like this. Data were analyzed with ImmunoSEQ Data Assistant and ImmunoSEQ Analyzer, with V, D and J genes assigned per IMGT definitions. Clonality, which ranges from 0 to 1, was calculated as one minus the normalized Shannon entropy of productive rearrangement frequencies. Only overrepresented clonotypes making up at least 0.05% of the repertoire of each patient were included in the public clonotype analysis. Roughly 12 age-matched healthy donor repertoires from immuneACCESS were used as controls for clonality. The table comes from immuneACCESS by way of TCRdb, which keeps in-frame sequences with V and J called. Part of the clones is missing from these tables; in studies checked, under half for an unresolved V gene and the rest for unknown reasons. That table is the source of V, J and clone size, and D and trimming were worked out from the DNA. For this sample the table gives about 120,000 clones, of which 45% to 65% were detected only once. Jointly, the top ten make up approximately 35% of the sample.

The receptor was derived from a human donor with chronic lymphocytic leukemia. This chain is built from TRBV5-6 and TRBJ1-2; 7 bases in the middle match TRBD1. The specimen was PBMCs, collected after 24 months of ibrutinib treatment. The nucleotides read TGTGCCAGCAGCTTCCTGACCTCCGGGACAGATGGCTACACCTTC. Its coded protein is CASSFLTSGTDGYTF.